This entry is about one TCR beta chain. Germline lookup yields CDR1 SGHNT and CDR2 YENEEA. This CDR3 has 14 residues. Trimming stripped 3 bases from V and 4 bases from J, with 10 bases between. The protocol was immunoSEQ multiplex PCR, while the TCRdb copy is restricted to in-frame clones and leaves out a portion. The top ten clones hold about 0.53% of a sample with more than 35,000 clones, approximately 90% of them seen once. This entry belongs to a study of regulatory and conventional T cells in RAG deficiency. Conventional CD4+ T cells were sorted from blood as CD25-low CD127-high cells. This sample also belongs to another study, concerning regulatory T cells. That paper adds: Amplification used 52 TRBV primers and 13 TRBJ primers.

The genes are TRBV11-3 and TRBJ2-1, with a weak D call TRBD1 (6 bases). The receptor was derived from a human donor in good health. Sequences were obtained from CD4+ effector T cells sorted from blood. CDR3 nucleotide sequence: TGTGCCAGCAGCTTGGGGGACACTTACAATGAGCAGTTCTTC. Amino acid sequence: CASSLGDTYNEQFF.